Described below is a single T cell receptor delta chain sequence and its context. This clone came up a few times. There is no known antigen for this receptor. Base quality data are lacking; no much larger clone is found one base away. This sample was included in a study of Vδ1+ human thymocytes (dated by TCRdb to about 2018). Context from the whole study: As a data resource, the study described the mRNA-level TRG and TRD CDR3 repertoires of highly purified Vdelta1+ thymocytes obtained from young children. The multiplex-based CDR3 amplicon strategy had previously been validated against 5'RACE-based CDR3 amplicon generation methods. The research as a whole found: The thymic TRG and TRD repertoires appeared highly polyclonal, with Gaussian CDR3 length distributions, in contrast to the oligoclonal repertoires of peripheral blood. Because unexpected Vdelta2 sequences could lead to misinterpretation of bulk repertoire data, the authors recommended using highly purified populations and validating at the single-cell level. Although sort purity was high, about 20% of thymic TRD sequences were Vdelta2 (with a few Vdelta3), in contrast to the peripheral blood Vdelta1+ controls. Many TRG clonotypes were shared between donors (up to about 6.9x10^3), whereas TRD repertoires were essentially private (max roughly 120 shared). No clustering by age or sex was observed, so analyses did not stratify donors by these variables.

RNA extraction was carried out with the RNeasy mini kit, and reverse transcription was then done using Superscript III. CDR3 amplicons were produced by multiplex PCR using pooled V-gene forward primers and a constant-region reverse primer with Illumina adaptor overhangs. Amplicons were gel-purified, then indexed with Nextera index primers over about 8 extra PCR cycles and purified with AMPure XP beads. Sequencing of libraries was performed on an Illumina MiSeq using paired-end 250 bp reads, dual indexing and an approximately 20% PhiX spike-in. On the study's bioinformatics: Read quality was checked with FastQC, and TRG read pairs were merged using ea-utils fastq-join. IMGT/HighV-QUEST was used to annotate sequences, retaining only productive sequences with an unambiguous V-gene assignment, and each clonotype was defined by an identical CDR3 sequence. For downstream analysis, VDJtools 1.1.1, tcR 2.2.3, Treemap and vegan Shannon diversity in R 3.4.4 were used. Clone calls in TCRdb were regenerated from the public reads with CATT, after which identical DNA sequences shared one row. TCRdb's processing, not the study's, gives the V and J calls here. Present in this sample are tens of thousands of delta-chain clones, 15% to 20% of which were seen just once. The ten largest clones add up to about 0.5% of the sample.

Thymic samples were depleted of alphabeta T cells, then CD3+ TCRVdelta1+ TCRVdelta2- thymocytes were FACS-sorted. The purity of the sorted Vdelta1+ thymocytes was between roughly 96% and 99.6%. The thymic specimens were obtained from seven or eight paediatric patients who were undergoing corrective cardiac surgery and ranged in age from 5 days to 15 months. Thymic tissue was dispersed, and mononuclear cells were isolated on a Histopaque-1077 density gradient. The staining antibodies were anti-TCRVdelta1 clone TS8.2, anti-TCRVdelta2 clone B6, anti-CD3 clone HIT3a and anti-TCRalphabeta clone IP26. CDR1 is given as GEAIGNYY and CDR2 as EKD, both from the germline V gene. Relative to germline, V is missing 3 bases and J is missing 0 bases, with 14 bases of the junction outside any gene match. The CDR3 runs 19 residues from the cysteine to the phenylalanine. The sequence is cut down to CDR3 DNA, 57 bases in frame from base 1.

The rearranged segments are TRDV2 and TRDJ1, with 11 junctional bases fitting TRDD3. This clonotype was obtained from a boy in the first two years of life who had congenital heart surgery. The sample consisted of Vdelta1+ gamma-delta thymocytes from the thymus. Taken with the paper, the label for cell subset or site translates to: FACS-sorted CD3+ TCRalphabeta- TCRVdelta1+ TCRVdelta2- thymocytes. The CDR3 protein sequence reads: CACDLGNWGISHYTDKLIF. The DNA sequence is given as TGTGCCTGTGACCTAGGTAACTGGGGGATATCCCATTACACCGATAAACTCATCTTT.